This passage covers 11 T cell receptor beta chains from one sample sequenced in a study of blood T cell repertoires in COVID-19 (dated by TCRdb to about 2020). Library construction relied on the immunoSEQ multiplex PCR assay. The source is immuneACCESS, and TCRdb retained only in-frame sequences with V and J called. Part of the clones is not carried over; for the studies checked, unresolved V genes explain less than half of this, and the remainder is unexplained. Here the sample has 250,000 to 350,000 clones; around 83% occur a single time. The ten largest clones add up to roughly 1.1% of the sample. Sequencing was carried out using peripheral blood. Every receptor here comes from a woman between 50 and 59 years old with acute or convalescent COVID-19.

The rearrangement joins TRBV24-1 to TRBJ2-3, with a tentative D call TRBD1 (6 bases). This CDR3 contains 14 residues. The germline V and J ends were trimmed by 6 bases and 7 bases, with 16 bases remaining between them. Looked up from germline, CDR1 is KGHDR and CDR2 is SFDVKD. CDR3 sequence (DNA): TGTGCCACCAGTAATTCAGGGGTGCCGAATACGCAGTATTTT. As protein: CATSNSGVPNTQYF.

This chain joins TRBV2 and TRBJ2-1, with TRBD2 identical over 8 bases. V gave up 0 bases and J gave up 0 bases; unmatched junction bases: 4. The germline CDR1 and CDR2 sequences are SNHLY and FYNNEI. The CDR3 is 17 amino acids. CDR3 DNA sequence: TGTGCCAGCAGTGAAGCGCCGAGCGGGAGCTCCTACAATGAGCAGTTCTTC. Amino acids: CASSEAPSGSSYNEQFF.

A remark on this clone: The junction differs from germline at one of its ends, possibly a read error. The chain combines TRBV15 with TRBJ2-7, with D possibly TRBD2 on 6 matching bases. This CDR3 is built from 15 residues. Germline V gene lookup returns CDR1 LNHNV and CDR2 YYDKDF (reference sequence). The CDR3 region is CATSRDRPGSHEQYF. The CDR3 DNA reads TGTGCCACCAGCCGAGACCGACCCGGGAGTCACGAGCAGTACTTC. Variable domain in full (rest from reference TRBV15 and TRBJ2-7): DAMVIQNPRYQVTQFGKPVTLSCSQTLNHNVMYWYQQKSSQAPKLLFHYYDKDFNNEADTPDNFQSRRPNTSFCFLDIRSPGLGDTAMYLCATSRDRPGSHEQYFGPGTRLTVT.

The V and J genes are TRBV6-5 and TRBJ1-2, with D unclear. From germline, CDR1 is MNHEY and CDR2 SVGAGI. CDR3 length: 13 amino acids. V was trimmed by 10 bases and J by 3 bases, leaving 15 bases between them. The chain's CDR3 is CATQPDQDYGYTF. The CDR3 DNA sequence: TGTGCCACCCAGCCAGATCAGGACTATGGCTACACCTTC.

This chain links TRBV19 with TRBJ2-3; 7 bases line up with TRBD2. V was clipped by 4 bases and J by 6 bases; unmatched bases: 13. Germline V gives CDR1 LNHDA, CDR2 SQIVND (reference sequence). The CDR3 extends over 16 amino acids. CDR3 nucleotides: TGTGCCAGTAGTAATCAGCGGGGAGCCCGGGGTGATACGCAGTATTTT. Its translation is CASSNQRGARGDTQYF.

The V and J genes are TRBV6-5 and TRBJ2-3, with 9 bases that match TRBD2. From germline, CDR1 is MNHEY and CDR2 SVGAGI. Trimming took 8 bases from V and 0 from J; bases not matched to a gene: 3. This CDR3 contains 14 residues. CDR3 in amino acids: CASSSGGSTDTQYF. The CDR3 DNA sequence: TGTGCCAGCTCCAGCGGGGGGAGCACAGATACGCAGTATTTT.

V is TRBV5-4 and J is TRBJ2-3; TRBD2 agrees at 10 bases. The CDR3 runs 16 residues. V shed 4 bases, J shed 9 bases, and the junction held 14 bases outside the gene matches. Germline CDR1 is SGHNT and CDR2 is YYREEE (reference sequence). The CDR3 DNA is TGTGCCAGCAGCCCGGAAGGACTAGCGGCTTGGAGGACGCAGTATTTT. Translating it yields CASSPEGLAAWRTQYF.

V usage is TRBV6-6 and J usage is TRBJ1-1; D remains unclear. The CDR3 totals 12 residues. Trimming removed 3 bases from V and 8 bases from J, with 10 bases in between. Germline lookup yields CDR1 MNHNY and CDR2 SVGAGI (reference sequence). The CDR3 bases are TGTGCCAGCAGTTATGCGGACTTAGAAGCTTTCTTT. Amino acids: CASSYADLEAFF.

This chain uses TRBV27 with TRBJ1-2; TRBD1 matches 9 bases. The CDR3 contains 13 residues. Germline-derived CDR1 and CDR2 are MNHEY and SMNVEV (reference sequence). V lost 5 bases, J lost 4 bases, and 2 bases stayed unmatched. CDR3 region: CASSTGGLYGYTF. DNA of the CDR3: TGTGCCAGCAGTACAGGGGGCCTCTATGGCTACACCTTC.

This rearrangement joins TRBV12-5 to TRBJ2-7; 11 nucleotides agree with TRBD1. V shed 11 bases and J 2 bases; nucleotides not matched to a gene: 2. Germline V gene data show CDR1 as LGHNT and CDR2 as FRNRAP. The CDR3 length is 12 residues. The DNA for the CDR3 is TGTGCTTCGGGACAGGGGGCCTACGAGCAGTACGTC. Translation gives CASGQGAYEQYV.

A few counts support this clone. The chain combines TRBV7-8 with TRBJ2-7; the D gene is possibly TRBD2 (5 bases). Trimming cost V 1 base and J 2 bases, with 12 bases left between them. Germline-derived CDR1 and CDR2 are SGHVS and FQNEAQ. The CDR3 extends over 15 amino acids. DNA of the CDR3: TGTGCCAGCAGCTTAGGGCTAGCACCCGCCTACGAGCAGTACGTC. It codes for CASSLGLAPAYEQYV.